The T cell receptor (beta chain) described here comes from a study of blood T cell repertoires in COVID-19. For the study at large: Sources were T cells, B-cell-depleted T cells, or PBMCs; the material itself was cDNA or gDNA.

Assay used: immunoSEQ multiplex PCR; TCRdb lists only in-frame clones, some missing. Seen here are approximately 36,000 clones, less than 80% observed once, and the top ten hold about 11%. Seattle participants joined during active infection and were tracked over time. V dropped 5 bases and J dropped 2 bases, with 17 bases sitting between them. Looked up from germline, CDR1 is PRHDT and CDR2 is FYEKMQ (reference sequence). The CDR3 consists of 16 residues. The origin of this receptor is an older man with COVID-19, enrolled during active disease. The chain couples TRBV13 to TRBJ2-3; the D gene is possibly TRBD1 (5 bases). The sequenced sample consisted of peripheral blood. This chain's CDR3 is CASSASGADHTDTQYF. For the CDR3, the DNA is TGTGCCAGCAGCGCCTCTGGGGCGGACCACACAGATACGCAGTATTTT. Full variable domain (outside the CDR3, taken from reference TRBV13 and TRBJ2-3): AAGVIQSPRHLIKEKRETATLKCYPIPRHDTVYWYQQGPGQDPQFLISFYEKMQSDKGSIPDRFSAQQFSDYHSELNMSSLELGDSALYFCASSASGADHTDTQYFGPGTRLTVL.